The entry below gives a single T cell receptor beta chain sequence along with its context. An end of the junction does not agree with germline; a read error may underlie this. This entry comes from a study of identical twins. A single record per CDR3 protein comes from TCRdb applying MiXCR to the 5' RACE reads. This table has under 350,000 distinct CDR3 sequences, more than 8% appearing once. The germline CDR1 and CDR2 sequences are SSHAT and FNYEAQ (reference sequence). The CDR3 consists of 19 residues. The same data also contributed to another study, on yellow fever vaccine responses in identical twins.

Sequences were obtained from CD8+ T cells sorted from blood. The V call is TRBV7-7, the J call TRBJ2-2; 8 bases are shared with TRBD1. The source of this sequence is a woman aged 18-29 years in good health. The CDR3 reads CASSLSDPGQAIFTGELFF. CDR3 nucleotides: TGTGCTAGCAGCTTATCCGATCCGGGACAGGCAATCTTCACCGGGGAGCTGTTTTTT.